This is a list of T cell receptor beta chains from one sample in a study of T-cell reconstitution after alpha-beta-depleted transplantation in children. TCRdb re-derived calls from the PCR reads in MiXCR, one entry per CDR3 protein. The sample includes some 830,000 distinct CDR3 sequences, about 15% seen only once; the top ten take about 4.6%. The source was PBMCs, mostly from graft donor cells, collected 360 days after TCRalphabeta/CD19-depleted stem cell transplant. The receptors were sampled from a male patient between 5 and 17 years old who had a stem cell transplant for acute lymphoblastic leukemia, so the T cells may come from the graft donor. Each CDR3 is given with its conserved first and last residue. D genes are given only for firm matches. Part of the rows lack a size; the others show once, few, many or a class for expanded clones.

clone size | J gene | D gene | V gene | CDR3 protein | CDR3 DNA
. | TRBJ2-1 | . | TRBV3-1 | CASSQGNKMTLIYNEQFF | TGTGCCAGCAGCCAAGGGAATAAGATGACACTAATATACAATGAGCAGTTCTTC
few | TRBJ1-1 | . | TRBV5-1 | CASSYPGPEAFF | TGCGCCAGCAGCTACCCGGGCCCTGAAGCTTTCTTT
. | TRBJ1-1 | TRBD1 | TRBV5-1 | CASSLLPGQANTEAFF | TGCGCCAGCAGCTTACTCCCGGGACAGGCGAACACTGAAGCTTTCTTT
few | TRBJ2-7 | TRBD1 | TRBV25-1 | CASSDPAGTAYEQYF | TGTGCCAGCAGTGATCCGGCAGGGACAGCCTACGAGCAGTACTTC
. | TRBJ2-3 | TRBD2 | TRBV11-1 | CASSLTAGGPLSTDTQYF | TGTGCCAGCAGCTTAACAGCGGGAGGACCCCTTAGCACAGATACGCAGTATTTT
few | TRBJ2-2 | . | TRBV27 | CASSLSGYTGELFF | TGTGCCAGCAGTTTATCCGGGTACACCGGGGAGCTGTTTTTT
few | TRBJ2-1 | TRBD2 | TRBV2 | CASRFTSVLNEQFF | TGTGCCAGCCGCTTCACTAGCGTACTCAATGAGCAGTTCTTC
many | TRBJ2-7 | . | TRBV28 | CASSFGALPEQYF | TGTGCCAGCAGTTTTGGGGCTCTCCCCGAGCAGTACTTC
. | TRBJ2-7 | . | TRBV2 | CASSVAHYEQYF | TGTGCCAGCAGTGTCGCTCACTACGAGCAGTACTTC
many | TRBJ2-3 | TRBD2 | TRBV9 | CASSLPRTSGSWGTDTQYF | TGTGCCAGCAGCCTGCCCCGGACTAGCGGGAGTTGGGGTACAGATACGCAGTATTTT
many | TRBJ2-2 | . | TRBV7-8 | CASSLRLVKTGELFF | TGTGCCAGCAGCTTAAGGCTAGTCAAGACCGGGGAGCTGTTTTTT
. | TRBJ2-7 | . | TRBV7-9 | CASSLGLSVHEQYF | TGTGCCAGCAGCTTAGGTTTGAGCGTCCACGAGCAGTACTTC
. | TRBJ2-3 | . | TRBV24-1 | CATSGRLTDTQYF | TGTGCCACCAGTGGACGTCTCACAGATACGCAGTATTTT
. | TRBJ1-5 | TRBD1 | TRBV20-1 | CSARQGARDQPQHF | TGCAGTGCCCGACAGGGGGCGCGAGATCAGCCCCAGCATTTT
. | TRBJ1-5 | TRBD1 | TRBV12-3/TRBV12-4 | CASSHGTGGGLGFQPQHF | TGTGCCAGCAGCCACGGGACAGGGGGCGGTTTAGGTTTTCAGCCCCAGCATTTT
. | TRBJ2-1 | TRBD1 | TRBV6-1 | CASSDDRGWNNEQFF | TGTGCCAGCAGTGACGACAGGGGATGGAACAATGAGCAGTTCTTC
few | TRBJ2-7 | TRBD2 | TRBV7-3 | CASSLEAGDGEQYF | TGTGCCAGCAGCTTAGAGGCGGGAGACGGCGAGCAGTACTTC
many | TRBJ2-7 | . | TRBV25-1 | CASSERGRGSYEQYF | TGTGCCAGCAGTGAAAGGGGGAGAGGGTCCTACGAGCAGTACTTC
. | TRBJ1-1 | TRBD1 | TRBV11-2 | CASSLAWDREAFF | TGTGCCAGCAGCTTAGCTTGGGACAGGGAAGCTTTCTTT
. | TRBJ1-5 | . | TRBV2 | CASRPDGTPNQPQHF | TGTGCCAGCAGGCCCGACGGGACACCAAATCAGCCCCAGCATTTT
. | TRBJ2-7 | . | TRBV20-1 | CSASAVYEQYF | TGCAGTGCTAGCGCGGTCTACGAGCAGTACTTC
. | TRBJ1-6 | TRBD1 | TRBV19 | CASSATGSPLHF | TGTGCCAGTAGTGCGACAGGGTCACCCCTCCACTTT